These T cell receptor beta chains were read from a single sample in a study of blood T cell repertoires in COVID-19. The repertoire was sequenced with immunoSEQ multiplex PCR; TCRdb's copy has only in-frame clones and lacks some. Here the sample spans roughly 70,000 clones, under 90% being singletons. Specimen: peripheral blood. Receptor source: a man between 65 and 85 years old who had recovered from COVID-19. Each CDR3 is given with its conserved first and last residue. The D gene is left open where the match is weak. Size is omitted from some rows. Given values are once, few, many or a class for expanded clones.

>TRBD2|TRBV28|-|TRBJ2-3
TGTGCCAGCACCCGAGAGCGGGGGGGAGGCACAGATACGCAGTATTTT
CASTRERGGGTDTQYF
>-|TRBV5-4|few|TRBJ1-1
TGTGCCAGCATGATTCAGGGGAACACTGAAGCTTTCTTT
CASMIQGNTEAFF
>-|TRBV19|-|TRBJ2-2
TGTGCCAGTACCCCTGGACTACGGGCGAACACCGGGGAGCTGTTTTTT
CASTPGLRANTGELFF
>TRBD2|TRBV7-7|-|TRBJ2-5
TGTGCCAGCAGCTTAGAAGTAGCGGGAGTGCGTGAGACCCAGTACTTC
CASSLEVAGVRETQYF
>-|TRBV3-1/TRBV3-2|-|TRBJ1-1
TGTGCCAGCAGCCGGGGCCAGGGGCGAACTGAAGCTTTCTTT
CASSRGQGRTEAFF
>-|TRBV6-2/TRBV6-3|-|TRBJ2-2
TGTGCCAGCAGTCCACGGACTGCCGGGGAGCTGTTTTTT
CASSPRTAGELFF
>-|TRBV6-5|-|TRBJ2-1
TGTGCCAGCAGTTATATTCGCGGGACCGCCAATGAGCAGTTCTTC
CASSYIRGTANEQFF
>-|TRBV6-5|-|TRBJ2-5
TGTGCCACCGAGATGGGAGGTTCGGGCCAAGAGACCCAGTACTTC
CATEMGGSGQETQYF
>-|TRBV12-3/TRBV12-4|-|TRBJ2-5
TGTGCCAGCAGTTTGGGGGCAGAAGAGACCCAGTACTTC
CASSLGAEETQYF
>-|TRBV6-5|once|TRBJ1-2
TGTGCCAGCAGTTACTCCGGTCACGAACCTTCTTATGGCTACACCTTC
CASSYSGHEPSYGYTF
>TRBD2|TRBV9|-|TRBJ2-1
TGTGCCAGCAGCGTGGGAACTAGCGGTTACAATGAGCAGTTCTTC
CASSVGTSGYNEQFF
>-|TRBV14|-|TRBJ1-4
TGTGCCAGCAGCAGTTCACGGGGAGAAAAACTGTTTTTT
CASSSSRGEKLFF
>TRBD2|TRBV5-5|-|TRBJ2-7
TGTGCCAGCAGCTTACTAAAAGGGACTAGCGGGAGTGACGAGCAGTACTTC
CASSLLKGTSGSDEQYF
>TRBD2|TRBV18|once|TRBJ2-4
TGTGCCAGCTCACCAGAGGCGCCAAGCGGGAGTTACCCTCAGTACTTC
CASSPEAPSGSYPQYF
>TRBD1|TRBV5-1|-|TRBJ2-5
TGCGCCAGCAGGGTGGGGGACAGGCAAGAGACCCAGTACTTC
CASRVGDRQETQYF